The T cell receptor (beta chain) described here comes from a study of human CD8 memory T cell subsets. Findings and caveats of the study: Estimation by Chao1 suggested that stem-like memory T cells had more diversity than did precursor exhausted T cells. This study sequenced T cell receptor beta chains only.

TCR beta was sequenced from UMI-tagged 5' RACE libraries. In the original workflow: Functional CDR3 beta clonotypes, numbering between 3,000 and 18,000, were present in each TCR beta library. TCRdb reanalyzed the 5' RACE reads and collapses them to one entry per CDR3 protein, without DNA. These V and J calls are TCRdb output, not the study's own analysis. This table lists 6,000 to 8,000 distinct CDR3 sequences. To note about this clonotype: Its antigen remains unknown.

The clonotype originates from a human donor in good health. The sample consisted of CD8+ T cells from PBMCs.

The CDR3 reads CASSLFGLAGNEQYF. The chain couples TRBV27 to TRBJ2-7; without DNA, the TCRdb call of TRBD2 cannot be checked. The CDR3 runs 15 residues. Germline V gives CDR1 MNHEY, CDR2 SMNVEV (reference sequence).